One and the same sample provided the 21 T cell receptor beta chains below, sequenced in a study of blood T cell repertoires in COVID-19. Data came from immunoSEQ multiplex PCR; TCRdb stores just in-frame clones and leaves some out. Of 65,000 to 95,000 clones detected, about 79% appear once; the ten largest clones hold more than 15%. The source material was peripheral blood. The receptors come from a human donor in a cohort sampled during active COVID-19.

The rearrangement links TRBV2 to TRBJ2-3; a weak D match, TRBD1 (5 bases). V dropped 4 bases and J dropped 6 bases, with 14 bases sitting between them. CDR1 and CDR2 from the germline V gene are SNHLY and FYNNEI. The CDR3 is made up of 14 amino acids. The CDR3 protein is CASSVGAVGDTQYF. CDR3 bases: TGTGCCAGCAGTGTTGGGGCTGTTGGGGATACGCAGTATTTT.

The chain employs TRBV14 and TRBJ2-7; D perhaps matches TRBD1 (5 bases). CDR1 is SGHDN, CDR2 FVKESK, per germline. The CDR3 consists of 13 residues. Trimming left V 1 base short and J 5 bases short, with 9 bases between. Here the CDR3 reads CASSQGRVDEQYF. The CDR3 coding sequence is TGTGCCAGCAGCCAAGGCAGGGTTGACGAGCAGTACTTC.

J is TRBJ2-1 and V is TRBV12-3 or TRBV12-4; 7 bases are a match to TRBD1. J lost 1 base, V lost 10 bases, and 4 bases had no gene match. This CDR3 has 13 amino acids. CDR3 nucleotide sequence: TGTGCCACCAGACAGGGATCCTACAATGAGCAGTTCTTC. Amino acid sequence: CATRQGSYNEQFF.

This rearrangement joins TRBV2 to TRBJ2-1; D gene uncertain. The germline V gene encodes CDR1 SNHLY and CDR2 FYNNEI. This CDR3 spans 15 amino acids. Trimming removed 8 bases at V and 0 bases at J, with 14 bases between. CDR3: CASQEGKSSYNEQFF. The CDR3 DNA reads as TGTGCCAGCCAGGAAGGAAAGAGCTCCTACAATGAGCAGTTCTTC.

The chain has TRBV18 and TRBJ2-7, with a possible D match to TRBD1 (5 bases). This CDR3 spans 12 amino acids. Trimming removed 6 bases from V and 3 bases from J, with 9 bases in between. Germline CDR1 reads KGHSH; CDR2 reads LQKENI. Written as DNA, the CDR3 is TGTGCCAGCTCCCACGACAGCTACGAGCAGTACTTC. Translation: CASSHDSYEQYF.

The V and J genes are TRBV11-2 and TRBJ1-1; weak D call: TRBD1 (5 bases). The ends were cut back, 5 bases at V and 4 bases at J, with 17 bases in the middle. This CDR3 is 15 amino acids long. Germline CDR1 SGHAT, CDR2 FQNNGV. The CDR3 reads CASSPAVGGGTEAFF. CDR3 DNA: TGTGCCAGCAGCCCTGCCGTGGGGGGGGGCACTGAAGCTTTCTTT.

This rearrangement joins TRBV10-1 to TRBJ2-1, with TRBD1 matching 8 bases. Germline lookup yields CDR1 WNHNN and CDR2 SYGVQD (reference sequence). Unmatched junction bases numbered 13, after V lost 8 bases and J lost 10 bases. The CDR3 loop spans 14 amino acids. The CDR3, as DNA: TGCGCCAGCTCCCCAGGGGGCTTGGGTGGGGAGCAGTTCTTC. The encoded protein is CASSPGGLGGEQFF.

This rearrangement joins TRBV5-1 to TRBJ2-7; possible D gene TRBD1, 6 bases. V was pared by 6 bases and J by 10 bases, with 14 bases between. The CDR3 loop spans 11 amino acids. Per germline, CDR1 SGHRS and CDR2 YFSETQ. CDR3 in amino acids: CASKIQGTQYF. The CDR3 DNA reads TGCGCCAGCAAGATACAGGGTACCCAGTACTTC.

The chain has TRBV12-3 or TRBV12-4 and TRBJ1-6; D gene ambiguous. Trimming took off 4 bases at V and 16 bases at J, with 14 bases between the two ends. The length of the CDR3 is 12 residues. The CDR3 DNA is TGTGCCAGCAGTTCGACGACATCTACTCTCCACTTT. Encoded protein: CASSSTTSTLHF.

This chain uses TRBV5-4 with TRBJ2-1; 8 bases line up with TRBD2. The length of the CDR3 is 16 residues. Germline loops: CDR1 SGHNT, CDR2 YYREEE (reference sequence). Unmatched junction bases numbered 12, after V lost 3 bases and J lost 7 bases. CDR3 DNA: TGTGCCAGCAGCTCACAAGCGGGGGAGCGGGGGAATGAGCAGTTCTTC. Protein sequence: CASSSQAGERGNEQFF.

The V gene is TRBV7-3, the J gene TRBJ2-1, with 8 bases identical to TRBD2. This CDR3 contains 12 residues. V trimming: 4 bases; J trimming: 9 bases; junction bases outside the gene matches: 2. Germline lookup yields CDR1 SGHTA and CDR2 FQGTGA. The CDR3 spells CASSSAGAEQFF. Here the CDR3 DNA reads TGTGCCAGCAGCTCAGCGGGGGCTGAGCAGTTCTTC.

J is TRBJ2-1 and V is TRBV13; D is unresolved. The germline V and J ends were trimmed by 0 bases and 10 bases, with 10 bases remaining between them. Germline CDR1 and CDR2: PRHDT and FYEKMQ (reference sequence). The CDR3 has 13 amino acids. CDR3 nucleotide sequence: TGTGCCAGCAGCTTAGGCGTGAGCCGGGAGCAGTTCTTC. This gives the protein CASSLGVSREQFF.

The chain is built from TRBV28 and TRBJ2-5; TRBD2 agrees at 8 bases. The ends lost 6 bases at V and 5 bases at J; junction bases unmatched: 8. The CDR3 sequence is 14 residues long. Germline CDR1 reads MDHEN; CDR2 reads SYDVKM. CDR3 region: CASRSGGAVETQYF. DNA of the CDR3: TGTGCCAGCAGGTCCGGGGGGGCCGTTGAGACCCAGTACTTC. Using reference TRBV28 and TRBJ2-5 for the parts outside the CDR3, the full variable domain is DVKVTQSSRYLVKRTGEKVFLECVQDMDHENMFWYRQDPGLGLRLIYFSYDVKMKEKGDIPEGYSVSREKKERFSLILESASTNQTSMYLCASRSGGAVETQYFGPGTRLLVL.

This clone was seen ten or more times. The CDR3 protein is CASSERGRGYTF. The CDR3 DNA reads as TGTGCCAGCAGTGAAAGGGGCCGTGGCTACACCTTC. V usage is TRBV6-1 and J usage is TRBJ1-2, with TRBD1 as a possible D gene (5 bases). Trimming pared 2 bases from V and 7 bases from J, leaving 8 bases between. The CDR3 runs 12 residues. From germline, CDR1 is MNHNS and CDR2 SASEGT.

In its sample, this clone was seen a few times. The V and J genes are TRBV19 and TRBJ1-1, with unresolved D. The CDR3 has 13 residues. V lost 3 bases, J lost 3 bases, and 8 bases lay in between. Germline CDR1 is LNHDA and CDR2 is SQIVND (reference sequence). The CDR3 DNA is TGTGCCAGTAGTATGGGCGGGGACACTGAAGCTTTCTTT. Amino acids: CASSMGGDTEAFF.

The V call is TRBV19, the J call TRBJ2-3, with 7 bases identical to TRBD1. The germline CDR1 and CDR2 sequences are LNHDA and SQIVND (reference sequence). V lost 4 bases, J lost 0 bases, and 13 bases stayed unmatched. This CDR3 comprises 18 residues. For the CDR3, the DNA is TGTGCCAGTAGTACCTACATGGGACAGCCGTCTAGCACAGATACGCAGTATTTT. This codes for CASSTYMGQPSSTDTQYF.

In regard to this clone: The junction departs from the called germline gene at one end, perhaps through a read error. This chain connects TRBV5-4 to TRBJ2-1, with TRBD2 matching 13 bases. This CDR3 region has 14 residues. Germline CDR1 reads SGHNT; CDR2 reads YYREEE (reference sequence). The CDR3 sequence is CASSPLAGGPVWVF. The DNA of the CDR3 is TGTGCCAGCAGCCCACTAGCGGGGGGGCCAGTTTGGGTCTTC.

This chain connects TRBV4-1 to TRBJ1-1; TRBD1 might be the D (5 bases). The CDR3 totals 15 residues. Trimming cost V 1 base and J 1 base, with 10 bases left between them. Germline lookup yields CDR1 MGHRA and CDR2 YSYEKL. CDR3 loop: CASSQVPGENTEAFF. In DNA form, the CDR3 reads TGCGCCAGCAGCCAAGTCCCGGGGGAGAACACTGAAGCTTTCTTT.

This chain joins TRBV19 and TRBJ1-6; D is undetermined. The length of the CDR3 is 13 residues. V was pared by 9 bases and J by 7 bases, with 13 bases between. Germline CDR1 and CDR2: LNHDA and SQIVND (reference sequence). This CDR3 is CASGGSENSPLHF. CDR3 nucleotide sequence: TGTGCCAGCGGCGGATCGGAAAATTCACCCCTCCACTTT. Using reference TRBV19 and TRBJ1-6 for the parts outside the CDR3, the full variable domain is DGGITQSPKYLFRKEGQNVTLSCEQNLNHDAMYWYRQDPGQGLRLIYYSQIVNDFQKGDIAEGYSVSREKKESFPLTVTSAQKNPTAFYLCASGGSENSPLHFGNGTRLTVT.

The J gene is TRBJ1-1, the V gene TRBV6-2 or TRBV6-3, with D perhaps TRBD1 (5 bases). With 4 bases removed from V and 5 bases from J, the gap between germline ends came to 14 bases. The CDR3 loop spans 14 amino acids. Germline CDR1 MNHEY, CDR2 SVGEGT. The CDR3 loop is CASSWGVSMTEAFF. The CDR3 DNA sequence: TGTGCCAGCAGTTGGGGGGTTAGTATGACTGAAGCTTTCTTT.

This sequence joins TRBV6-1 and TRBJ1-2; tentatively, D is TRBD1 (5 bases). Germline V gene data show CDR1 as MNHNS and CDR2 as SASEGT. The CDR3 is 15 amino acids. V shed 1 base and J shed 4 bases, with 13 bases lying between them. CDR3 bases: TGTGCCAGCAGTGAAGAGGGGTGGAACTCCTATGGCTACACCTTC. Translating it yields CASSEEGWNSYGYTF.